A selection of T cell receptor beta chains follows, all from one sample in a study of T cells expressing NK-cell markers. TCRdb reanalyzed the 5' RACE reads, giving one entry per CDR3 protein sequence and no DNA. This table lists a few hundred thousand distinct CDR3 sequences. The sample consisted of blood T cells: a sorted CD56 or NKG2C T cell subset, CD4+ or CD8+ T cells, or bulk PBMC T cells (not recorded which). The receptors come from a young man in good health. Each CDR3 is given with its conserved first and last residue.

V: TRBV10-2
J: TRBJ1-5
CDR3: CASRRSDSNQPQHF

V: TRBV6-5
J: TRBJ1-1
CDR3: CASTKPDGEAFF

V: TRBV27
J: TRBJ2-5
CDR3: CASSLPGGLETQYF

V: TRBV12-3/TRBV12-4
J: TRBJ1-2
CDR3: CASGTGAGYTF

V: TRBV5-4
J: TRBJ1-2
CDR3: CASSLVVGSYGYTF

V: TRBV14
J: TRBJ1-1
CDR3: CASSQGPRDSSFF

V: TRBV10-3
J: TRBJ2-7
CDR3: CAISDGTAAFPYEQYF

V: TRBV29-1
J: TRBJ2-1
CDR3: CSVDIGLSYNEQFF

V: TRBV20-1
J: TRBJ2-3
CDR3: CSASGHYSSTDTQYF

V: TRBV15
J: TRBJ1-5
CDR3: CATGHLVRGNQPQHF

V: TRBV20-1
J: TRBJ2-1
CDR3: CSARLILGHDEQFF

V: TRBV20-1
J: TRBJ2-3
CDR3: CSVLVHSSDTQYF

V: TRBV13
J: TRBJ2-6
CDR3: CASSLNAGANVLTF

V: TRBV10-3
J: TRBJ2-3
CDR3: CAISEPGPQRDTQYF

V: TRBV9
J: TRBJ2-7
CDR3: CASSTGTSGSYEQYF

V: TRBV2
J: TRBJ2-3
CDR3: CASSDGKRAGWDTQYF

V: TRBV20-1
J: TRBJ2-1
CDR3: CSADRVIGSYNEQFF

V: TRBV5-8
J: TRBJ2-1
CDR3: CASSLEGGGQWNEQFF

V: TRBV4-2
J: TRBJ1-2
CDR3: CASSQERSLGYTF

V: TRBV29-1
J: TRBJ1-6
CDR3: CSVRQGRNSPLHF

V: TRBV28
J: TRBJ2-5
CDR3: CASSSASGQETQYF

V: TRBV12-3/TRBV12-4
J: TRBJ2-6
CDR3: CASSLGAGRGNGANVLTF

V: TRBV4-1
J: TRBJ2-5
CDR3: CASSQTRGETQYF

V: TRBV10-3
J: TRBJ1-3
CDR3: CAISEDGTGIGNTIYF